The T cell receptor (beta chain) under discussion was sequenced for a study of response to subunit inactivated influenza vaccine. TCRdb recomputed calls from the RT-PCR reads with MiXCR, one row per CDR3 protein. This sample has 500,000 to 600,000 distinct CDR3 sequences, with 16% found just once. This CDR3 spans 13 amino acids. Trimming pared 0 bases from V and 9 bases from J, leaving 9 bases between. Per germline, CDR1 SGHNT and CDR2 YENEEA. The sample was CD4+ T cells sorted from PBMCs, taken 23 months after vaccination. V and J are TRBV11-3 and TRBJ2-1; either TRBD1 or TRBD2 may fit D (6 bases each). The sequence came from a man aged 45 to 70 who received an inactivated influenza vaccine. The chain's CDR3 is CASSLDGGREQFF. In DNA form, the CDR3 reads TGTGCCAGCAGCTTAGATGGGGGGCGTGAGCAGTTCTTC.